This TCR beta chain is from a study of technical replicates of blood from a handful of donors. Note on this clone: This sample also contains other DNA sequences that code for the same CDR3.

V was pared by 0 bases and J by 2 bases, with 7 bases between. The V gene's germline CDR1 is SEHNR and CDR2 FQNEAQ (reference sequence). CDR3 length: 14 amino acids. Sequencing was performed with immunoSEQ multiplex PCR; in TCRdb, only in-frame clones are kept and a portion is missing. In the table there are under 100,000 clones, around 94% of which are singletons. The J gene is TRBJ2-5, the V gene TRBV7-9, with a tentative D call TRBD2 (6 bases). The sequence derives from a human donor in good health. The sequenced sample was T cells isolated from PBMCs. The CDR3 DNA reads as TGTGCCAGCAGCTTAGCGGGGGGACAAGAGACCCAGTACTTC. Its translation is CASSLAGGQETQYF.